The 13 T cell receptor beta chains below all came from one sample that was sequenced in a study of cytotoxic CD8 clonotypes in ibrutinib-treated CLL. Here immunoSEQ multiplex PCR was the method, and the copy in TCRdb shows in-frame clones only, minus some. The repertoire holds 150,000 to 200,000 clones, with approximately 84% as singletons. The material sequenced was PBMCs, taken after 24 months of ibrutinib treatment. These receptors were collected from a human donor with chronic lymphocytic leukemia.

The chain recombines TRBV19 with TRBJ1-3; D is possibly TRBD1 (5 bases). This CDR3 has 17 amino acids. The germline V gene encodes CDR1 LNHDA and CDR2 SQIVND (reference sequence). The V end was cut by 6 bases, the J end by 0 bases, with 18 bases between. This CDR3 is CASRRGLTPLSGNTIYF. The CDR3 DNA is TGTGCCAGTAGAAGGGGACTTACGCCTCTCTCTGGAAACACCATATATTTT.

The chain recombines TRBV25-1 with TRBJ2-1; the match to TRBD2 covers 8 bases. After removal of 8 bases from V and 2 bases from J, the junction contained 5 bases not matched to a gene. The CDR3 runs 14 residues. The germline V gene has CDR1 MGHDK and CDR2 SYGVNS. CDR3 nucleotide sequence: TGTGCCAGCCGACCGGGACTAGCCTACAATGAGCAGTTCTTC. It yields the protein CASRPGLAYNEQFF.

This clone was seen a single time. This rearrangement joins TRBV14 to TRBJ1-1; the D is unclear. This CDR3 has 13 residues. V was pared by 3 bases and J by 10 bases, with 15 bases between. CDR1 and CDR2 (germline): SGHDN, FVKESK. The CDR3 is CASSQGNYKGAFF. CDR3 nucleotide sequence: TGTGCCAGCAGCCAGGGAAACTACAAGGGAGCTTTCTTT. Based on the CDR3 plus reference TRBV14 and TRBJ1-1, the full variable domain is EAGVTQFPSHSVIEKGQTVTLRCDPISGHDNLYWYRRVMGKEIKFLLHFVKESKQDESGMPNNRFLAERTGGTYSTLKVQPAELEDSGVYFCASSQGNYKGAFFGQGTRLTVV.

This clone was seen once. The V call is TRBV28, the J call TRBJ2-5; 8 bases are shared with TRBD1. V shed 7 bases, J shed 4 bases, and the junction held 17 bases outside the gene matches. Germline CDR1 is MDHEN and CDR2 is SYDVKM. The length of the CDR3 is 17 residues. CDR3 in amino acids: CASTLGQGPFERETQYF. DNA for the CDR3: TGTGCCAGCACCTTAGGACAGGGACCTTTTGAGAGAGAGACCCAGTACTTC.

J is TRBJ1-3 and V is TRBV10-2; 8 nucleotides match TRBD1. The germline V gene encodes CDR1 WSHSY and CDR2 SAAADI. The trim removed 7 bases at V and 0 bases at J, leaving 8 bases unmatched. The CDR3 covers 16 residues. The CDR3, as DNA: TGCGCCAGCACCCGGGACAGGTCCTCCTCTGGAAACACCATATATTTT. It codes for CASTRDRSSSGNTIYF.

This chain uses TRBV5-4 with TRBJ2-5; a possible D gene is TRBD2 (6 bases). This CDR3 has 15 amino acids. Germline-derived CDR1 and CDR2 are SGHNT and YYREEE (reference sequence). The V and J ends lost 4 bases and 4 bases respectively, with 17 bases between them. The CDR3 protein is CASSLWGLTGETQYF. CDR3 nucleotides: TGTGCCAGCAGCCTCTGGGGACTTACCGGAGAGACCCAGTACTTC.

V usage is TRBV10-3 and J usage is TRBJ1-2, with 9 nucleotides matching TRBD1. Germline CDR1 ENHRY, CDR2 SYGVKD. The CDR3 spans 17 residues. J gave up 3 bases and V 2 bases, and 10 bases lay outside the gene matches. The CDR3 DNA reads TGTGCCATCAGTGAGACGGGACAGGGATCGGGGGACTATGGCTACACCTTC. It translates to CAISETGQGSGDYGYTF.

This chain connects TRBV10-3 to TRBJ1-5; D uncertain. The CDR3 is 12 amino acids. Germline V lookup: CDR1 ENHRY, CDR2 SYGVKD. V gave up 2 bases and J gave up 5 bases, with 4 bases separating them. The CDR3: CAISEGYQPQHF. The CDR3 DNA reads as TGTGCCATCAGTGAGGGTTATCAGCCCCAGCATTTT.

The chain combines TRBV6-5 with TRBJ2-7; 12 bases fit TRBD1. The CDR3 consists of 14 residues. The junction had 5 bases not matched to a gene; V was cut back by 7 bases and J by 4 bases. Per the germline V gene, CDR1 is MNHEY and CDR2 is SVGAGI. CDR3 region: CASTRDRGLYEQYF. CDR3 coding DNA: TGTGCCAGCACCAGGGACAGGGGGCTTTACGAGCAGTACTTC.

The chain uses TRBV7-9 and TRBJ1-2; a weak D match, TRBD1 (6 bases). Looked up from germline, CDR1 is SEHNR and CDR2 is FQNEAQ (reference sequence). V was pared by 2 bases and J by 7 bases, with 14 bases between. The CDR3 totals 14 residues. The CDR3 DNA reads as TGTGCCAGCAGCTTAATTTCGCAGGGGAGTGGCTACACCTTC. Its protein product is CASSLISQGSGYTF.

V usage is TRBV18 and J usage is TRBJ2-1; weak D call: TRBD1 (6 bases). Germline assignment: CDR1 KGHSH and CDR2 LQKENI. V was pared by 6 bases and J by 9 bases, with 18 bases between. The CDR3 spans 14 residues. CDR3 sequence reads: CASSPGQPTGEQFF. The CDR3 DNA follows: TGTGCCAGCTCGCCGGGACAACCTACGGGTGAGCAGTTCTTC.

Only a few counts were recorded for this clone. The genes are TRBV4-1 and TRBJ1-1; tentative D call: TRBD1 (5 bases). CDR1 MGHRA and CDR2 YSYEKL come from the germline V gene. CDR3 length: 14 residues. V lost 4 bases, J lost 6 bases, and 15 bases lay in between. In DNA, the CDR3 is TGCGCCAGCAGCCTCCCTGGAGGGGTTCCTGAAGCTTTCTTT. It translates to CASSLPGGVPEAFF.

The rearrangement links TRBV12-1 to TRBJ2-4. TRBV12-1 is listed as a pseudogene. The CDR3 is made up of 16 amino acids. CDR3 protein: CASSRIAAPGRDIQYF. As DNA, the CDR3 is TGTGCCAGCAGCCGGATCGCAGCTCCCGGACGGGACATTCAGTACTTC.